The subject of this entry is one T cell receptor beta chain. Its target is not known. Naive CD8+ T cells displayed a CD45RO-CCR7+CD27+CD95- phenotype. Libraries were UMI-labeled 5' RACE TRB cDNA. Reanalyzing the 5' RACE reads, TCRdb keeps one entry per CDR3 protein, without DNA. The sample includes about 66,000 distinct CDR3 sequences. Germline CDR1 is SGHKS and CDR2 is YYEKEE (reference sequence). CDR3 size: 11 residues. These data are taken from a study of CXCR3-negative and CXCR3-positive naive CD8 T cells. General study results and limits: Naive cells used TRBV-TRBJ genes in much the same way whether CXCR3-negative or CXCR3-positive; memory cells did not. The study inferred TCR strength from TRB CDR3 properties and found comparable surface CD5 between naive subsets. The level of CXCR3 expression partially decreased after cryopreservation; the majority of assays used fresh PBMCs.

V usage is TRBV5-5 and J usage is TRBJ2-1. Sequenced: naive CXCR3- CD8+ T cells from blood. Subset specified: CD45RO-CCR7+CD27+CD95- naive CD8+ T cells lacking CXCR3 (TNR3-). This receptor was identified in a human donor in good health. Some clones in this sample may be carry-over from other donors' samples. This chain's CDR3 is CASCSYNEQFF.